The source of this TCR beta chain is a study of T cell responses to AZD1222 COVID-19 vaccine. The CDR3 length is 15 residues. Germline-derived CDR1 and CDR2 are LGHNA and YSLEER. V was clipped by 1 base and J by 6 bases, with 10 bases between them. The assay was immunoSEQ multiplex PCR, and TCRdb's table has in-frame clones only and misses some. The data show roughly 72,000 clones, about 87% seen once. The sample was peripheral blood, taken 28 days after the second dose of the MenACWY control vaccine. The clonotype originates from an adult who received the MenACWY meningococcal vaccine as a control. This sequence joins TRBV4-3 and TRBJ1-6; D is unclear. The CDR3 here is CASSQGRGVNSPLHF. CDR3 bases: TGCGCCAGCAGCCAAGGGAGAGGTGTTAATTCACCCCTCCACTTT.